This T cell receptor (beta chain) was obtained from a study of T cells in Graves' hyperthyroidism and ophthalmopathy. This clonotype was recorded many times. Antigen: not known. The CDR3 length is 14 residues. Trimming took off 4 bases at V and 3 bases at J, with 13 bases between the two ends. Germline CDR1 WNHNN, CDR2 SYGVQD (reference sequence). Points from the study as a whole: Separation of ophthalmopathy from stable hyperthyroidism was achieved by a 13 V-J model. Among clonotypes expanded in thyroid above 0.001, most were also found in blood. Progression to ophthalmopathy was predicted a median of 6.5 months early.

It was RNA transcripts that yielded the amplified TCR beta CDR3 regions. TCR CDR3 regions were first amplified by RT-PCR with HTBI primers. Each CDR3 protein gets one entry after TCRdb re-called the multiplex PCR reads with MiXCR. The table shows 650,000 to 800,000 distinct CDR3 sequences, with roughly 45% occurring only once. The TCR originated in an adult man with Graves' disease, either hyperthyroidism or ophthalmopathy (not recorded which). Sequenced input: peripheral blood or thyroid tissue (not recorded which). This rearrangement joins TRBV10-1 to TRBJ2-7; D remains ambiguous. DNA for the CDR3: TGCGCCAGCAGTGGGGTCGGCACCGACTACGAGCAGTACTTC. Its protein is CASSGVGTDYEQYF.